A single sample is the source of the 30 T cell receptor beta chains below, sequenced in a study of identical twins. TCRdb re-called the 5' RACE reads with MiXCR, one entry per CDR3 protein. The data contain some 900,000 distinct CDR3 sequences, around 12% of them singletons. These sequences were also reported in another study, on yellow fever vaccine responses in identical twins.

Sequencing input: PBMCs. The receptors were sampled from a woman between 18 and 29 years old in good health.

J is TRBJ2-1 and V is TRBV4-2; D is perhaps TRBD2 (5 bases). The CDR3 loop spans 16 amino acids. Trimming stripped 1 base from V and 6 bases from J, with 16 bases between. Germline V gene lookup returns CDR1 LGHNA and CDR2 YNFKEQ. CDR3 in DNA: TGTGCCAGCAGCCAAGCTCTTCGGATGGGAGTCAATGAGCAGTTCTTC. As protein: CASSQALRMGVNEQFF.

J is TRBJ1-2 and V is TRBV11-2, with TRBD1 matching 8 bases. The CDR3 runs to 16 residues. Germline V lookup: CDR1 SGHAT, CDR2 FQNNGV. Germline trimming cut 0 bases from V and 6 bases from J; bases unmatched to any gene: 9. In DNA, the CDR3 is TGTGCCAGCAGCTTAGATCTCTCAGGGGGCTGGCATGGCTACACCTTC. This gives the protein CASSLDLSGGWHGYTF.

The V and J genes are TRBV15 and TRBJ2-5; 7 nucleotides line up with TRBD2. This CDR3 has 16 amino acids. Germline-derived CDR1 and CDR2 are LNHNV and YYDKDF (reference sequence). With 8 bases clipped from V and 1 base from J, the junction kept 13 bases outside the gene matches. Here the CDR3 reads CATGDFGGEFQETQYF. The CDR3 nucleotides are TGTGCCACCGGAGATTTTGGGGGGGAATTCCAAGAGACCCAGTACTTC.

This clonotype was observed a few times. This chain uses TRBV7-9 with TRBJ1-1, with 12 bases fitting TRBD1. J was trimmed by 7 bases and V by 3 bases; bases with no gene match: 12. CDR3 length: 17 residues. Germline CDR1 SEHNR, CDR2 FQNEAQ (reference sequence). CDR3 amino acids: CASSFNFGTGGRGEAFF. In DNA, the CDR3 is TGTGCCAGCAGCTTTAATTTCGGGACAGGGGGCAGGGGTGAAGCTTTCTTT.

This clonotype showed up just a few times. This rearrangement joins TRBV5-1 to TRBJ2-1, with D possibly matching TRBD2 (6 bases). The CDR3 covers 16 residues. Germline V gene data show CDR1 as SGHRS and CDR2 as YFSETQ. The germline V and J ends were trimmed by 0 bases and 3 bases, with 13 bases remaining between them. The CDR3 sequence: CASSLVAEANYNEQFF. The CDR3 DNA sequence: TGCGCCAGCAGCTTGGTAGCGGAGGCCAACTACAATGAGCAGTTCTTC.

This clonotype showed up just a few times. V usage is TRBV10-3 and J usage is TRBJ2-7; TRBD1 aligns across 7 bases. V was clipped by 10 bases and J by 6 bases; unmatched bases: 9. This CDR3 has 12 residues. Germline V gene sequence: CDR1 ENHRY, CDR2 SYGVKD. The CDR3 here is CANCDRVFEQYV. The CDR3 DNA follows: TGTGCCAACTGTGACAGGGTTTTCGAGCAGTACGTC.

A few counts support this clonotype. J is TRBJ1-1 and V is TRBV20-1; weak D call: TRBD1 (6 bases). CDR3 length equals 15 residues. V lost 0 bases to trimming and J lost 4 bases, with 15 bases between them. From germline, CDR1 is DFQATT and CDR2 SNEGSKA (reference sequence). The CDR3 DNA is TGCAGTGCTAGAGATGATGGGGGCAGAGGCACTGAAGCTTTCTTT. This translates into CSARDDGGRGTEAFF.

This clonotype came up many times. The chain combines TRBV11-2 with TRBJ2-1; tentative D call: TRBD2 (5 bases). This CDR3 is built from 14 residues. Germline CDR1 reads SGHAT; CDR2 reads FQNNGV. V gave up 5 bases and J gave up 7 bases, with 15 bases separating them. CDR3 bases: TGTGCCAGCAGCCCCGGACTGAACTCTAATGAGCAGTTCTTC. Translation gives CASSPGLNSNEQFF.

This clonotype appeared many times. The chain links TRBV27 to TRBJ2-2; D is perhaps TRBD2 (5 bases). Trimming pared 0 bases from V and 5 bases from J, leaving 10 bases between. This CDR3 contains 15 residues. CDR1 is MNHEY, CDR2 SMNVEV, per germline (reference sequence). The CDR3 bases are TGTGCCAGCAGTTTATCGGCTAGCTGGACCGGGGAGCTGTTTTTT. Amino acids: CASSLSASWTGELFF.

This chain connects TRBV7-9 to TRBJ2-1; TRBD2 matches 7 bases. This CDR3 has 16 amino acids. The V and J ends lost 3 bases and 5 bases, in that order; junction bases with no gene match: 10. The germline CDR1 and CDR2 sequences are SEHNR and FQNEAQ (reference sequence). The CDR3 DNA sequence: TGTGCCAGCAGCTTCCAATTACTAGCGAGCCACAATGAGCAGTTCTTC. Translated, it gives CASSFQLLASHNEQFF.

This clonotype was observed a few times. CDR3 protein: CASSPQPGLAYNEQFF. CDR3 sequence (DNA): TGTGCCAGCAGCCCCCAACCGGGACTAGCCTACAATGAGCAGTTCTTC. The chain has TRBV7-3 and TRBJ2-1, with TRBD2 matching 8 bases. The CDR3 extends over 16 amino acids. V shed 5 bases, J shed 2 bases, and the junction held 8 bases outside the gene matches. CDR1 SGHTA and CDR2 FQGTGA come from the germline V gene.

This clonotype occurred a few times. The chain carries TRBV29-1 and TRBJ1-1, with 8 positions matching TRBD1. The ends lost 4 bases at V and 5 bases at J; junction bases unmatched: 6. Germline V gives CDR1 SQVTM, CDR2 ANQGSEA. The CDR3 runs to 13 residues. Here the CDR3 DNA reads TGCAGCGTTGTTAAGACAGGGGTTACTGAAGCTTTCTTT. Translated, it gives CSVVKTGVTEAFF.

This clonotype has a count of ten or more. The rearrangement links TRBV10-3 to TRBJ2-7; D tentatively reads TRBD1 or TRBD2 (5 bases each). This CDR3 has 14 amino acids. Trimming removed 0 bases at V and 6 bases at J, with 12 bases between. CDR1 is ENHRY, CDR2 SYGVKD, per germline. This CDR3 reads CAISESRGEVEQYF. Written as DNA, the CDR3 is TGTGCCATCAGTGAGTCGAGGGGAGAAGTCGAGCAGTACTTC.

V usage is TRBV2 and J usage is TRBJ2-5; no clear D. This CDR3 comprises 15 residues. V gave up 3 bases and J gave up 1 base, with 12 bases separating them. CDR1 is SNHLY, CDR2 FYNNEI, per germline. DNA for the CDR3: TGTGCCAGCAGTGACCCCTTTTCCGGCCAAGAGACCCAGTACTTC. It specifies CASSDPFSGQETQYF. Based on the CDR3 plus reference TRBV2 and TRBJ2-5, the full variable domain is EPEVTQTPSHQVTQMGQEVILRCVPISNHLYFYWYRQILGQKVEFLVSFYNNEISEKSEIFDDQFSVERPDGSNFTLKIRSTKLEDSAMYFCASSDPFSGQETQYFGPGTRLLVL.

This clonotype was seen a handful of times. The chain couples TRBV12-3 or TRBV12-4 to TRBJ1-5, with TRBD1 matching 7 bases. The J segment lost 7 bases and the V segment lost 5 bases, leaving 5 bases of the junction unmatched. This CDR3 region has 13 residues. CDR3 residues: CASSGTVGQPQHF. As DNA, the CDR3 is TGTGCCAGCAGTGGGACAGTTGGGCAGCCCCAGCATTTT.

The gene calls are TRBV6-2 or TRBV6-3 and TRBJ2-5, with D perhaps given as TRBD1 or TRBD2 (6 bases each). This CDR3 has 16 amino acids. Trimming removed 4 bases at V and 5 bases at J, with 20 bases between. CDR1 and CDR2 from the germline V gene are MNHEY and SVGEGT. The CDR3 sequence is CASSSGGRLIGETQYF. CDR3 coding DNA: TGTGCCAGCAGTTCCGGGGGCAGGCTGATAGGGGAGACCCAGTACTTC.

The chain couples TRBV7-9 to TRBJ1-3; D gene uncertain. Germline V gene data show CDR1 as SEHNR and CDR2 as FQNEAQ (reference sequence). This CDR3 is built from 15 residues. Trimming took off 2 bases at V and 2 bases at J, with 10 bases between the two ends. CDR3 sequence reads: CASSLYRDAGNTIYF. The DNA of the CDR3 is TGTGCCAGCAGCTTATATAGGGATGCTGGAAACACCATATATTTT. Combining the CDR3 with reference TRBV7-9 and TRBJ1-3 gives the whole variable domain DTGVSQNPRHKITKRGQNVTFRCDPISEHNRLYWYRQTLGQGPEFLTYFQNEAQLEKSRLLSDRFSAERPKGSFSTLEIQRTEQGDSAMYLCASSLYRDAGNTIYFGEGSWLTVV.

The chain employs TRBV5-5 and TRBJ2-5; 7 bases fit TRBD1. V was pared by 4 bases and J by 0 bases, with 6 bases of the junction left unmatched. The CDR3 contains 15 residues. The germline CDR1 and CDR2 sequences are SGHKS and YYEKEE (reference sequence). The CDR3, as DNA: TGTGCCAGCAGCACGCATACAGGGGACCAAGAGACCCAGTACTTC. Amino acid sequence: CASSTHTGDQETQYF.

The chain recombines TRBV5-1 with TRBJ2-1; weak D call: TRBD2 (5 bases). The CDR3 contains 12 residues. The germline gives CDR1 SGHRS, CDR2 YFSETQ. V was shortened by 4 bases and J by 8 bases, with 10 bases between the two germline ends. The CDR3 coding sequence is TGCGCCAGCAGCCCCCCGGACTATGAGCAGTTCTTC. It translates to CASSPPDYEQFF.

As to this clonotype: Relative to the germline gene, one junction end is altered; a read error may explain this. The genes are TRBV6-7 and TRBJ2-7; the match to TRBD2 covers 9 bases. TRBV6-7 is an ORF, with its function uncertain. CDR3 length equals 19 residues. CDR3 sequence: CATSGQAKSTSGYSYEQYF. The CDR3 region has the DNA TGTGCCACCAGTGGACAGGCCAAAAGTACTAGCGGGTACTCCTACGAGCAGTACTTC.

This clonotype was counted a few times. The CDR3 loop reads CASSLVAGIGSGANVLTF. DNA for the CDR3: TGTGCCAGCAGCTTAGTAGCAGGGATAGGTTCTGGGGCCAACGTCCTGACTTTC. V and J are TRBV7-8 and TRBJ2-6; maybe TRBD1 (5 bases). This CDR3 is 18 amino acids long. The V gene's germline CDR1 is SGHVS and CDR2 FQNEAQ. V was clipped by 1 base and J by 1 base, with 14 bases between them.

The chain carries TRBV20-1 and TRBJ2-3, with 7 nucleotides matching TRBD1. Per germline, CDR1 DFQATT and CDR2 SNEGSKA (reference sequence). The length of the CDR3 is 15 residues. V lost 0 bases to trimming and J lost 4 bases; unmatched junction nucleotides: 7. DNA for the CDR3: TGCAGTGCTAGAGATTACAGGGGTTTTTCAGATACGCAGTATTTT. It is translated as CSARDYRGFSDTQYF.

This clonotype was observed a few times. The chain combines TRBV20-1 with TRBJ1-5; D is unresolved. This CDR3 comprises 16 residues. Trimming stripped 6 bases from V and 0 bases from J, with 18 bases between. From germline, CDR1 is DFQATT and CDR2 SNEGSKA (reference sequence). The CDR3 spells CSAKALDDYSNQPQHF. The DNA for the CDR3 is TGCAGTGCGAAGGCCCTAGACGATTATAGCAATCAGCCCCAGCATTTT.

The rearrangement joins TRBV7-9 to TRBJ2-5; a possible D gene is TRBD1 (5 bases). This CDR3 contains 15 residues. From germline, CDR1 is SEHNR and CDR2 FQNEAQ (reference sequence). V shed 0 bases and J shed 4 bases, with 12 bases lying between them. CDR3 sequence reads: CASSLADTISETQYF. CDR3 nucleotide sequence: TGTGCCAGCAGCTTAGCGGACACGATATCAGAGACCCAGTACTTC.

This clonotype occurred many times. The chain has TRBV18 and TRBJ2-7; 9 nucleotides match TRBD1. Germline V gene sequence: CDR1 KGHSH, CDR2 LQKENI. V was clipped by 8 bases and J by 0 bases; unmatched bases: 8. The CDR3 runs 15 residues. The CDR3, as DNA: TGTGCCAGCAGTCCCGGGACAGGGAGCTCCTACGAGCAGTACGTC. The encoded protein is CASSPGTGSSYEQYV.

V gene TRBV5-5 combines with J gene TRBJ1-1; TRBD1 matches at 7 bases. Germline V gives CDR1 SGHKS, CDR2 YYEKEE (reference sequence). V lost 1 base and J lost 0; bases outside the gene matches: 9. The CDR3 has 17 residues. The CDR3 nucleotides read TGTGCCAGCAGCTTGTTCGGCAGGGGGACTATGAACACTGAAGCTTTCTTT. This sequence encodes CASSLFGRGTMNTEAFF. Using reference TRBV5-5 and TRBJ1-1 for the parts outside the CDR3, the full variable domain is DAGVTQSPTHLIKTRGQQVTLRCSPISGHKSVSWYQQVLGQGPQFIFQYYEKEERGRGNFPDRFSARQFPNYSSELNVNALLLGDSALYLCASSLFGRGTMNTEAFFGQGTRLTVV.

This clonotype has a handful of counts. This chain uses TRBV7-6 with TRBJ2-5; D unclear. CDR1 and CDR2 from the germline V gene are SGHVS and FNYEAQ. The V gene lost 4 bases and the J gene lost 3 bases, with 12 bases spanning the gap. This CDR3 is 14 amino acids long. CDR3: CASSSPAKKETQYF. The CDR3 region has the DNA TGTGCCAGCAGCTCCCCGGCCAAAAAAGAGACCCAGTACTTC.

Many counts were recorded for this clonotype. V is TRBV4-1 and J is TRBJ2-1; 8 bases line up with TRBD2. This CDR3 is built from 16 residues. Germline CDR1 is MGHRA and CDR2 is YSYEKL. V shed 3 bases, J shed 0 bases, and the junction held 4 bases outside the gene matches. The CDR3 DNA reads as TGCGCCAGCAGCCACAGACTAGCGACCTCCTACAATGAGCAGTTCTTC. This gives the protein CASSHRLATSYNEQFF.

This clonotype was counted between two and nine times. The CDR3 bases are TGTGCCATCAGTGACCTCGGGCTAGCGGGGACTTACGAGCAGTACTTC. This encodes CAISDLGLAGTYEQYF. The J gene is TRBJ2-7, the V gene TRBV10-3; TRBD2 matches 9 bases. J was trimmed by 4 bases and V by 3 bases; bases with no gene match: 10. Germline V lookup: CDR1 ENHRY, CDR2 SYGVKD. The CDR3 has 16 residues.

The chain recombines TRBV5-5 with TRBJ2-3; 7 nucleotides align to TRBD2. This CDR3 is built from 14 residues. Germline CDR1 reads SGHKS; CDR2 reads YYEKEE (reference sequence). The V segment lost 4 bases and the J segment 7 bases; nucleotides outside the gene matches: 9. The CDR3 protein is CASSKLAITHTQYF. In nucleotides, the CDR3 is TGTGCCAGCAGCAAACTAGCGATCACCCATACGCAGTATTTT.